These 2 T cell receptor beta chains were all obtained from the same sample, sequenced in a study of shared clonotypes between healthy human individuals. TCRdb keeps only in-frame clones here, not all; method: immunoSEQ multiplex PCR. In the table there are over 2 million clones, 85% to 95% of which are singletons. Sequenced: naive CD4+ T cells from PBMCs. The subset denotes: CD45RA+ positively selected. These receptors all come from a man between 18 and 35 years old in good health. Some clones in this sample may be carry-over from other donors' samples.

Remarks on this clone: The sample contains more than one DNA sequence encoding this CDR3. The CDR3 protein is CAISEGGNYGYTF. The CDR3 nucleotides read TGTGCCATCAGCGAGGGTGGTAACTATGGCTACACCTTC. The chain is built from TRBV10-3 and TRBJ1-2; D is uncertain. V dropped 6 bases and J dropped 1 base, with 9 bases sitting between them. Germline CDR1 ENHRY, CDR2 SYGVKD. This CDR3 contains 13 residues.

The chain joins TRBV10-2 to TRBJ2-1; D is perhaps TRBD1 or TRBD2 (6 bases each). Germline CDR1 WSHSY, CDR2 SAAADI. This CDR3 contains 13 residues. V gave up 6 bases and J gave up 7 bases, with 13 bases separating them. The CDR3 is CASRGAGPNEQFF. The CDR3 DNA follows: TGCGCCAGCAGGGGGGCGGGGCCAAATGAGCAGTTCTTC.